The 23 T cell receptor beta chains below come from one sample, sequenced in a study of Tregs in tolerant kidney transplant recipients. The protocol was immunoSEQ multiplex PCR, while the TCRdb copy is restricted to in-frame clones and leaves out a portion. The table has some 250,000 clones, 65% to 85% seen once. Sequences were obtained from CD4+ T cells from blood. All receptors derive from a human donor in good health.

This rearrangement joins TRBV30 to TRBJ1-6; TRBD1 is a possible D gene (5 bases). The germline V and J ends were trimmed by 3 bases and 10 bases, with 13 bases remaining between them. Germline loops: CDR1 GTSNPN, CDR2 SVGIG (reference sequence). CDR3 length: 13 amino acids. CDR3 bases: TGTGCCTGGAGCGTCAGGGAAAACTCACCCCTCCACTTT. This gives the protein CAWSVRENSPLHF.

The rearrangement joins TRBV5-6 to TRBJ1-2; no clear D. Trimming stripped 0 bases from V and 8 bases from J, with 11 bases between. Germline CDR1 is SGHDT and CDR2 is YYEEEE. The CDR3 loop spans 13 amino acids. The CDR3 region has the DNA TGTGCCAGCAGCTTGGCTACCAGAGCGGGCTACACCTTC. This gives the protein CASSLATRAGYTF.

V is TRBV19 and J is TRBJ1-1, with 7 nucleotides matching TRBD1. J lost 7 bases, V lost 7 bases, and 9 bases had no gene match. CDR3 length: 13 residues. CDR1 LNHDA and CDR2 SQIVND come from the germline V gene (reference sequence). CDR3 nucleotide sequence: TGTGCCAGTACCCAAAAGGGGGCGGATGAAGCTTTCTTT. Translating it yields CASTQKGADEAFF.

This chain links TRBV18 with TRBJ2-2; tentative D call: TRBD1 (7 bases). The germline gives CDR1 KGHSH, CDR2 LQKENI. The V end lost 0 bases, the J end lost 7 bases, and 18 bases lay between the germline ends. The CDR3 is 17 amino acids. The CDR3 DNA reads TGTGCCAGCTCACCACCCTCCGCGGCAGGGGGACTCGGGGAGCTGTTTTTT. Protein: CASSPPSAAGGLGELFF.

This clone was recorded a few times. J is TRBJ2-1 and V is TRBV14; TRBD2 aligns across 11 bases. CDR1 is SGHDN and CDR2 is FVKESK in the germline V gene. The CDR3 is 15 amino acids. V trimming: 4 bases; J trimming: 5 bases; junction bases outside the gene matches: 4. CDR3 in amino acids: CASSPTSGANNEQFF. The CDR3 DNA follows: TGTGCCAGCAGCCCGACTAGCGGGGCTAACAATGAGCAGTTCTTC.

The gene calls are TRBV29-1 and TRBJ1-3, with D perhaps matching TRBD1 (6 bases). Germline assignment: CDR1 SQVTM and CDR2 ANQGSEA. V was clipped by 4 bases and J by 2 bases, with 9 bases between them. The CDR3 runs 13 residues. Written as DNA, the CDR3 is TGCAGCGTTGGCAGGGGCACTGGAAACACCATATATTTT. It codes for CSVGRGTGNTIYF. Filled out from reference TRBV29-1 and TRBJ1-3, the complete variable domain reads SAVISQKPSRDICQRGTSLTIQCQVDSQVTMMFWYRQQPGQSLTLIATANQGSEATYESGFVIDKFPISRPNLTFSTLTVSNMSPEDSSIYLCSVGRGTGNTIYFGEGSWLTVV.

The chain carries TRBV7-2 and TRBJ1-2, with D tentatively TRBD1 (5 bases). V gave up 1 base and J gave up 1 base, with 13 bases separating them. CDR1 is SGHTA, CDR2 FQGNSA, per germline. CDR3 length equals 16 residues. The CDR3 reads CASSLGVRDHNYGYTF. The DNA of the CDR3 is TGTGCCAGCAGCTTAGGGGTCAGGGACCATAACTATGGCTACACCTTC.

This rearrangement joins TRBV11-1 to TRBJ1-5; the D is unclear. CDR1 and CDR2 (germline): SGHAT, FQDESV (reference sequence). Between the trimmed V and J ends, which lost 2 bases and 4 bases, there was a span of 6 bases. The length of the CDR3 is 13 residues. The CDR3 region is CASSLQGNQPQHF. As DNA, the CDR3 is TGTGCCAGCAGCTTACAAGGGAATCAGCCCCAGCATTTT.

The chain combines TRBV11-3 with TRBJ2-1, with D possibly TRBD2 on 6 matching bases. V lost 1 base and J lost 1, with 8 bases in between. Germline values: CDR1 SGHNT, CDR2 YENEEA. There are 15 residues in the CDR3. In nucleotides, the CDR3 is TGTGCCAGCAGCTTAGGGGGGGTATCCTACAATGAGCAGTTCTTC. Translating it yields CASSLGGVSYNEQFF.

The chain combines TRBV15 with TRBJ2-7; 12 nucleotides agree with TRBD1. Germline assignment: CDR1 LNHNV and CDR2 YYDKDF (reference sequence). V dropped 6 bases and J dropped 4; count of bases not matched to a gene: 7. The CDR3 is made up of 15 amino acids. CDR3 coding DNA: TGTGCCACCAGGCCCGGGACAGGGGGCGTGTACGAGCAGTACTTC. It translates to CATRPGTGGVYEQYF.

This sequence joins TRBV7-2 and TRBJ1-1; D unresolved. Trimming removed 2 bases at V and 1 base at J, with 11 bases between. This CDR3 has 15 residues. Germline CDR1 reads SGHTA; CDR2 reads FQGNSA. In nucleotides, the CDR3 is TGTGCCAGCAGCTTATACTCCCCCGGGAACACTGAAGCTTTCTTT. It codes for CASSLYSPGNTEAFF.

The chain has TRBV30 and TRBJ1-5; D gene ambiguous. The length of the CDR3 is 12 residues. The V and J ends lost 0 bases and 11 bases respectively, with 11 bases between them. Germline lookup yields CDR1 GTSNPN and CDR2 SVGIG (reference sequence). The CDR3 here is CAWSVIGSSQHF. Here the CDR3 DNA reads TGTGCCTGGAGTGTCATCGGGTCGTCCCAGCATTTT.

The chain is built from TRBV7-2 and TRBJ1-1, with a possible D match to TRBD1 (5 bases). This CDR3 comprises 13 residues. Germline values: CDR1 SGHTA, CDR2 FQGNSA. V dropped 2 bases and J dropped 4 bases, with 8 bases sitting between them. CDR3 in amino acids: CASSLNRGTEAFF. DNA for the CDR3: TGTGCCAGCAGCTTAAATAGGGGCACTGAAGCTTTCTTT.

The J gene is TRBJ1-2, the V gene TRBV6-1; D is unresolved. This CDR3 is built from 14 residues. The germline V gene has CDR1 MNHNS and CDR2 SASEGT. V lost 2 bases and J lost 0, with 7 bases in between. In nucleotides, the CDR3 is TGTGCCAGCAGTGAATCAGGAACTAACTATGGCTACACCTTC. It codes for CASSESGTNYGYTF.

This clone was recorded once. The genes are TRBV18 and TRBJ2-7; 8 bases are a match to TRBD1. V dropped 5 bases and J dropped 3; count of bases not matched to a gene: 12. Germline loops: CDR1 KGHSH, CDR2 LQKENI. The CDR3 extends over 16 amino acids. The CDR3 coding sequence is TGTGCCAGCTCATCGCTCAGGGGGCGCGCGGACTACGAGCAGTACTTC. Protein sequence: CASSSLRGRADYEQYF.

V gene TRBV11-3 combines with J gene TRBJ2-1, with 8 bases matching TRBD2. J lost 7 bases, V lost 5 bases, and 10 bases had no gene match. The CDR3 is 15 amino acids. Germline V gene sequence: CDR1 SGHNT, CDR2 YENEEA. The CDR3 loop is CASSPRAGGGNEQFF. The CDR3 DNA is TGTGCCAGCAGCCCCCGCGCGGGAGGAGGGAATGAGCAGTTCTTC.

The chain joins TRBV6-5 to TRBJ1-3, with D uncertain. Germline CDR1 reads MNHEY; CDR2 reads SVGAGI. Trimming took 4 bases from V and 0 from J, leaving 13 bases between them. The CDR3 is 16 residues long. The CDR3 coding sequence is TGTGCCAGCAGTTCCCGCCCCGGCCCCTCTGGAAACACCATATATTTT. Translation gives CASSSRPGPSGNTIYF.

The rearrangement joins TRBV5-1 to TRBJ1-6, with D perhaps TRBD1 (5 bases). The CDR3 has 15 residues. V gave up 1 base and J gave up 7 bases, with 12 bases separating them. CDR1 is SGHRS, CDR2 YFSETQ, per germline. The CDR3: CASSLQARENSPLHF. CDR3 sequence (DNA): TGCGCCAGCAGCTTGCAAGCCAGGGAAAATTCACCCCTCCACTTT.

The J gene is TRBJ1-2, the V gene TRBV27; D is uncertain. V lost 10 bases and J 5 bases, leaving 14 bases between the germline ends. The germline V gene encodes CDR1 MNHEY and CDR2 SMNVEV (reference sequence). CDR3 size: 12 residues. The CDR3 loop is CATSGSTYGYTF. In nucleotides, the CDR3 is TGTGCCACCTCGGGCAGCACTTATGGCTACACCTTC.

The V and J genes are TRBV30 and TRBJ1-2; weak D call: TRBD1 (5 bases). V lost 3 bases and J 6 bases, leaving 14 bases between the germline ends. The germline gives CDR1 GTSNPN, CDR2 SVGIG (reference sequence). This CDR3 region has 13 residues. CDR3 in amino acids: CAWRATGTHGYTF. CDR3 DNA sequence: TGTGCCTGGAGAGCCACCGGGACGCATGGCTACACCTTC.

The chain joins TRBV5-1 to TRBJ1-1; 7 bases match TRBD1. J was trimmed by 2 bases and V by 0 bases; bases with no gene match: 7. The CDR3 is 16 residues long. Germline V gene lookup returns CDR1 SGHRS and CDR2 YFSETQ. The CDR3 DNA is TGCGCCAGCAGCTTGGGGGGAACAGGGGCAAACACTGAAGCTTTCTTT. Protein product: CASSLGGTGANTEAFF.

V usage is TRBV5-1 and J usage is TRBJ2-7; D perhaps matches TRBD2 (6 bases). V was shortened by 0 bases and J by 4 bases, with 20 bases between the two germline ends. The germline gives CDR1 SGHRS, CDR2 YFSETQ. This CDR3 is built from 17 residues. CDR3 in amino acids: CASSLGVGLLRPYEQYF. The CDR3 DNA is TGCGCCAGCAGCTTGGGGGTCGGACTACTAAGACCATACGAGCAGTACTTC.

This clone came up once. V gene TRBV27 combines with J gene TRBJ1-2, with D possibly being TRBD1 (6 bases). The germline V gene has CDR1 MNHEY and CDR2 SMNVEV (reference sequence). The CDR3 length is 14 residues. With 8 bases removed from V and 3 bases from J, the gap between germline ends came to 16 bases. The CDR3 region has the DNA TGTGCCAGCTCCTCTTACAGGGACTACTATGGCTACACCTTC. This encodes CASSSYRDYYGYTF.